This T cell receptor beta chain was recovered during a study of CXCR3-negative and CXCR3-positive naive CD8 T cells (dated by TCRdb to the late 2010s). Study-level background: Roughly 150 million TRB reads were obtained in total, roughly 1.5 +/- 0.3 million reads per library. Data from 11 donors, pooled across two independent experiments, went into the diversity and physicochemical repertoire analyses. The TRBV-TRBJ cluster analysis covered naive subsets from 5 donors and memory cells from 3 donors.

Overall results and qualifications from the work: Naive CXCR3-negative and CXCR3-positive cells from the same donor showed similar TRBV-TRBJ usage, whereas memory cells showed distinct patterns. Both naive subsets had comparably high repertoire diversity, while memory CD8+ T cells had much lower repertoire diversity. Freshly isolated PBMCs were used for most assays because CXCR3 expression partially decreased after cryopreservation. TRB CDR3s from CXCR3-positive naive cells showed higher hydrophobicity (lower Kidera factor 4), lower energy, and higher strength and volume indices than CXCR3-negative naive cells. Because surface CD5, which is linked to self-reactivity in mice, was comparable between the naive subsets, TCR interaction strength was also inferred from TRB CDR3 physicochemical properties.

On this clonotype itself: Its antigen remains unidentified.

Each CD8+ T cell subset was flow-sorted in triplicate, with over 250,000 cells per subset placed directly into RLT lysis buffer. To exclude memory contaminants, naive CD8+ T cells were stringently defined as CD45RO-CCR7+CD27+CD95-. Using standard density gradient centrifugation, peripheral blood mononuclear cells were isolated from buffy coats. A FACSAria III was used to flow-sort naive CD8+ T cells into CXCR3-negative and CXCR3-positive populations. Total RNA was extracted from sorted cells with an RNeasy Mini Kit. TCRdb shows the sequencer as NextSeq 550. The Human TCR Profiling Kit (MiLaboratory) was used to prepare UMI-labeled 5' RACE TRB cDNA libraries. cDNA synthesis used the entire amount of extracted RNA, and PCR amplification then used the entire amount of cDNA produced. Libraries were prepared in parallel using an identical number of PCR cycles. The published analysis was carried out like this. With a requirement of at least two reads per UMI, MIGEC and MiXCR extracted about 56,000 +/- 9,600 unique UMI-labeled TRB cDNA molecules per library. On average, approximately 40,000 +/- 10,000 functional in-frame TRB CDR3 nucleotide clonotypes lacking stop codons were found per library. After each sample was downsampled to 5000 UMI-labeled TRB molecules, VDJtools was used to calculate diversity metrics such as normalized Shannon-Wiener and Chao1. For the central five CDR3 residues, VDJtools calculated physicochemical properties weighted by clonotype size, namely interaction energy, strength, volume and Kidera factor 4. The reads went through TCRdb reprocessing, and each CDR3 protein sequence gets one entry with no DNA. The V and J calls were determined by TCRdb, not by the authors. The table kept for this sample lists about 120,000 distinct CDR3 sequences. About 0.61% of the sample goes to the ten largest clones.

The CDR3 goes from the cysteine to the phenylalanine over 17 residues. The record lacks a DNA sequence. CDR1 and CDR2, per the germline V gene, are MNHEY and SVGAGI. Source material: naive CXCR3+ CD8+ T cells from blood. The cell subset or site label corresponds to: CD45RO-CCR7+CD27+CD95- naive CD8+ T cells expressing CXCR3 (TNR3+). This clonotype was obtained from a human donor in good health. Some clones in this sample may be carry-over from other donors' samples. The V and J segments used are TRBV6-5 and TRBJ2-3; TCRdb lists TRBD2, though no DNA is available to test this call. The CDR3 corresponds to CASSQVVGVRDTDTQYF.